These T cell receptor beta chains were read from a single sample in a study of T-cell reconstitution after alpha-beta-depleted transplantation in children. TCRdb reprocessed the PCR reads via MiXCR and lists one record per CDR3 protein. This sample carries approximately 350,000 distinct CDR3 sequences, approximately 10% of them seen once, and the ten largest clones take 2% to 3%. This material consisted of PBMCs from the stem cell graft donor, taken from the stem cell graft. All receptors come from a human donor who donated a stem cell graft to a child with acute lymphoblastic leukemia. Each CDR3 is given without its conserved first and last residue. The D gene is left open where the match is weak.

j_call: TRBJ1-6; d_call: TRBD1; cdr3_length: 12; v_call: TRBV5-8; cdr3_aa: ASSHGQGISPLH
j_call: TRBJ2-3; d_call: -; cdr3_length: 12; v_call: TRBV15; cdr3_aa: ATRIRSSTDTQY
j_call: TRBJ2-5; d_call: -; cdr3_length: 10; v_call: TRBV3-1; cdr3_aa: ASSQDQETQY
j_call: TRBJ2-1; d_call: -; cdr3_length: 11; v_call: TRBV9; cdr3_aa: ASSVVYGGKQF
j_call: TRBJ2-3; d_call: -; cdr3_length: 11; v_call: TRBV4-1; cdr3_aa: ASSPLLSDTQY
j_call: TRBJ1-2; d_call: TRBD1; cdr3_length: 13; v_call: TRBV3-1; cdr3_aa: ASSQMGQGNYGYT
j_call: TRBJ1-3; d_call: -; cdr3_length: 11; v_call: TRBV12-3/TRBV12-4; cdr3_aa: ASSWESGNTIY
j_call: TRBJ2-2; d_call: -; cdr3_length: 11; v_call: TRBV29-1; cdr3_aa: SAIQGNTGELF
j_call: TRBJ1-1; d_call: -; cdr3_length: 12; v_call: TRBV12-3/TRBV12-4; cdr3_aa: ASSRGGANTEAF
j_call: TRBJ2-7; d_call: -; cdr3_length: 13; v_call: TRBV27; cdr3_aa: ASTGQGLPLYEQY
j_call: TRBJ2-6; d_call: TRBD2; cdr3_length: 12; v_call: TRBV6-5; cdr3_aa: ASSAGAGANVLT
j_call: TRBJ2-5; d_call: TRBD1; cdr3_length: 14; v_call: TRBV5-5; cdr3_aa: ASSPGQGWDQETQY
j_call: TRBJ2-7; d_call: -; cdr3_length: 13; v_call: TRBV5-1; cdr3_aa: ASRRTSQEGYEQY
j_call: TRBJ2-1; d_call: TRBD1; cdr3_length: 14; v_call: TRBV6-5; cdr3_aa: ASSSRDRGRDNEQF
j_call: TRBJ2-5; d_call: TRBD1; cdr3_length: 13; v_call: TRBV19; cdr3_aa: ASSIPGQGEETQY
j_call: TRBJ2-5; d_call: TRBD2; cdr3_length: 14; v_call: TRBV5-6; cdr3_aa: ASSHRGAGYQETQY
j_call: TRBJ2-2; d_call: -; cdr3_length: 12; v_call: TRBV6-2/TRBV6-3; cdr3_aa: ASSYSKVTGELF
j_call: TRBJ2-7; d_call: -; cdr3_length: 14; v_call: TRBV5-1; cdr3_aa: ASSPPGPTASYEQY
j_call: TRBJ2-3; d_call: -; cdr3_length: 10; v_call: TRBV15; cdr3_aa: ATSDGSDTQY
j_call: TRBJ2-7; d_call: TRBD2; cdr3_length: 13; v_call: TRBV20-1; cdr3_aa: SASKGLAFRDEQY
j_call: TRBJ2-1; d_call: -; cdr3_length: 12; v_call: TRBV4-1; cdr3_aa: ASSQEGDFGEQF
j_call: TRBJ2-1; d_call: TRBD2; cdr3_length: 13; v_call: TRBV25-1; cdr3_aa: ASSKRAGGPGEQF
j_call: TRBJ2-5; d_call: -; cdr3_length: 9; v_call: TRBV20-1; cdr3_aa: SASELETQY
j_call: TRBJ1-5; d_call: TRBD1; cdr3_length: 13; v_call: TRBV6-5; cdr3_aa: ASSPDRGEDQPQH
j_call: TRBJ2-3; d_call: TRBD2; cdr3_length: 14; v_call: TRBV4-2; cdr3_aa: ASSQLAGGRTDTQY
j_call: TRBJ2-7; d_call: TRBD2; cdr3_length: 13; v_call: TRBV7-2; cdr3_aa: ASGFGGRAIYEQY
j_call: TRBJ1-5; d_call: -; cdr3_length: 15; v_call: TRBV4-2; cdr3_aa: ASSPTGGRSVNQPQH
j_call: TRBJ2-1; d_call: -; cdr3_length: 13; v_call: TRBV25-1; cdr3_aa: ASSELGVSYNEQF
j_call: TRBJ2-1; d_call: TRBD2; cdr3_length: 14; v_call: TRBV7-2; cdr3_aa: ASSLVRASGYNEQF
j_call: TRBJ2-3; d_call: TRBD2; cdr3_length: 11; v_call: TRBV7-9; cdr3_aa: ASSTSEWDTQY
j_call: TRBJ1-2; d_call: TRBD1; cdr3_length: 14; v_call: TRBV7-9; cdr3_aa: ASSEATGELNYGYT
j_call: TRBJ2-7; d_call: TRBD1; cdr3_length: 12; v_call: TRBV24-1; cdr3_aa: ATAPGQGSYEQY